A single sample is the source of the 10 T cell receptor beta chains below, sequenced in a study of shared clonotypes between healthy human individuals. Assay used: immunoSEQ multiplex PCR; TCRdb lists only in-frame clones, some missing. The sample holds 560,000 or so clones; approximately 96% are singletons and the top ten take 0.095% to 0.13%. Positively selected for CCR7, the CD45RO-negative cells used as naive CD8 cells excluded terminally differentiated effector memory CD45RA+ cells. The sequencing sample was made of naive CD8+ T cells sorted from blood. The receptors here all came from a young woman in good health.

Comments on this clone: This sample includes further DNA sequences coding for the same CDR3. The chain links TRBV5-4 to TRBJ2-1; D remains unclear. Trimming pared 3 bases from V and 10 bases from J, leaving 8 bases between. The CDR3 totals 11 residues. Per germline, CDR1 SGHNT and CDR2 YYREEE (reference sequence). The CDR3: CASSSLNEQFF. The CDR3 DNA reads as TGTGCCAGCAGCTCTCTCAACGAGCAGTTCTTC.

The genes are TRBV15 and TRBJ2-7, with 7 nucleotides matching TRBD1. V shed 3 bases, J shed 3 bases, and the junction held 5 bases outside the gene matches. The CDR3 covers 14 residues. Per germline, CDR1 LNHNV and CDR2 YYDKDF (reference sequence). In DNA, the CDR3 is TGTGCCACCAGCAGGGACAGGATGATCTACGAGCAGTACTTC. Protein: CATSRDRMIYEQYF.

This clone appeared a single time. The V call is TRBV2, the J call TRBJ2-7; D unresolved. V lost 5 bases and J lost 5, with 22 bases in between. The CDR3 is 16 residues long. Germline CDR1 SNHLY, CDR2 FYNNEI. The CDR3 region has the DNA TGTGCCAGCAGTCAATACACCGATTTCGGAACTGACGAGCAGTACTTC. Amino acid sequence: CASSQYTDFGTDEQYF. Full variable domain (rest looked up from reference TRBV2 and TRBJ2-7): EPEVTQTPSHQVTQMGQEVILRCVPISNHLYFYWYRQILGQKVEFLVSFYNNEISEKSEIFDDQFSVERPDGSNFTLKIRSTKLEDSAMYFCASSQYTDFGTDEQYFGPGTRLTVT.

As regards this clone: Other DNA sequences in the sample encode the same CDR3. The chain carries TRBV27 and TRBJ2-2; a possible D gene is TRBD1 (6 bases). This CDR3 comprises 14 residues. Germline loops: CDR1 MNHEY, CDR2 SMNVEV (reference sequence). V was clipped by 6 bases and J by 2 bases, with 10 bases between them. For the CDR3, the DNA is TGTGCCAGCAGCCCCGGGACAAACACCGGGGAGCTGTTTTTT. Translating it yields CASSPGTNTGELFF.

The rearrangement joins TRBV28 to TRBJ1-1, with D unclear. Trimming removed 2 bases from V and 4 bases from J, with 8 bases in between. CDR1 MDHEN and CDR2 SYDVKM come from the germline V gene. The CDR3 length is 13 residues. The CDR3 region is CASSLDPRTEAFF. The CDR3 region has the DNA TGTGCCAGCAGTTTAGACCCCCGCACTGAAGCTTTCTTT.

This chain uses TRBV13 with TRBJ2-3; 12 bases match TRBD2. The V gene's germline CDR1 is PRHDT and CDR2 FYEKMQ (reference sequence). V shed 4 bases, J shed 6 bases, and the junction held 11 bases outside the gene matches. This CDR3 is 17 amino acids long. The CDR3 protein is CASSSSGLAGWVDTQYF. The CDR3 DNA follows: TGTGCCAGCAGCTCCAGTGGACTAGCGGGATGGGTGGATACGCAGTATTTT.

The rearrangement links TRBV19 to TRBJ2-1, with TRBD1 matching 11 bases. The germline gives CDR1 LNHDA, CDR2 SQIVND (reference sequence). The CDR3 contains 15 residues. The ends lost 6 bases at V and 8 bases at J; junction bases unmatched: 9. Here the CDR3 reads CASSQGTGGVDEQFF. The CDR3 nucleotides are TGTGCCAGTAGCCAGGGGACAGGGGGTGTTGATGAGCAGTTCTTC.

The chain links TRBV7-9 to TRBJ1-3; TRBD1 aligns across 7 bases. This CDR3 is 15 amino acids long. Germline values: CDR1 SEHNR, CDR2 FQNEAQ (reference sequence). J gave up 5 bases and V 5 bases, and 9 bases lay outside the gene matches. In nucleotides, the CDR3 is TGTGCCAGCAGCCGGACGACAGGGTCGAGAAACACCATATATTTT. Residues: CASSRTTGSRNTIYF.

V and J are TRBV5-1 and TRBJ2-7, with D maybe TRBD2 (5 bases). Between the trimmed V and J ends, which lost 4 bases and 5 bases, there was a span of 22 bases. From germline, CDR1 is SGHRS and CDR2 YFSETQ. This CDR3 comprises 16 residues. The CDR3 sequence: CASSPNAGLERDEQYF. In DNA, the CDR3 is TGCGCCAGCAGCCCGAATGCAGGACTCGAAAGGGACGAGCAGTACTTC.

This clone was seen more than once but under ten times. V is TRBV6-5 and J is TRBJ2-2; 8 bases match TRBD1. The CDR3 covers 16 residues. V was clipped by 2 bases and J by 1 base; unmatched bases: 3. CDR1 MNHEY and CDR2 SVGAGI come from the germline V gene. CDR3 DNA: TGTGCCAGCAGTTACCTTGGGACAGGGAACACCGGGGAGCTGTTTTTT. Translating it yields CASSYLGTGNTGELFF.